Below are 5 T cell receptor beta chains sequenced from a single sample in a study of shared clonotypes between healthy human individuals. Terminally differentiated effector memory CD45RA+ cells were excluded from the naive CD8 cells, which were CD45RO-negative and positively selected for CCR7. Assay: immunoSEQ multiplex PCR; the TCRdb copy retains only in-frame clones and omits some. The sample shows about 700,000 clones, roughly nine tenths of them seen only once. Sequencing input: naive CD8+ T cells sorted from blood. These receptors all stem from a man under 40 in good health.

This chain links TRBV2 with TRBJ2-1; 11 bases map to TRBD1. There are 16 residues in the CDR3. Looked up from germline, CDR1 is SNHLY and CDR2 is FYNNEI. Trimming took 4 bases from V and 4 from J; bases not matched to a gene: 6. The CDR3 sequence is CASSGPGQGGYNEQFF. CDR3 bases: TGTGCCAGCAGTGGCCCGGGACAGGGGGGGTACAATGAGCAGTTCTTC.

V is TRBV18 and J is TRBJ2-7, with TRBD2 matching 14 bases. The CDR3 contains 16 residues. V shed 1 base, J shed 4 bases, and the junction held 3 bases outside the gene matches. The V gene's germline CDR1 is KGHSH and CDR2 LQKENI. This CDR3 reads CASSPRTSGRTYEQYF. The CDR3 DNA sequence: TGTGCCAGCTCACCACGGACTAGCGGGAGGACATACGAGCAGTACTTC.

The chain recombines TRBV6-6 with TRBJ2-1; TRBD2 is a possible D gene (6 bases). Between the trimmed V and J ends, which lost 6 bases and 6 bases, there was a span of 18 bases. The V gene's germline CDR1 is MNHNY and CDR2 SVGAGI (reference sequence). This CDR3 comprises 15 residues. The CDR3 DNA is TGTGCCAGCAGGGGGCGCCAGGAGGGGACCAATGAGCAGTTCTTC. This encodes CASRGRQEGTNEQFF.

The J gene is TRBJ2-1, the V gene TRBV11-2; 8 bases line up with TRBD1. V gave up 7 bases and J gave up 10 bases; unmatched junction bases: 6. Germline lookup yields CDR1 SGHAT and CDR2 FQNNGV. This CDR3 spans 12 amino acids. In DNA form, the CDR3 reads TGTGCCAGCACAGGCCGGACAGGGGAGCAGTTCTTC. It yields the protein CASTGRTGEQFF.

The chain uses TRBV5-1 and TRBJ2-7; D call uncertain. The V gene's germline CDR1 is SGHRS and CDR2 YFSETQ. Trimming took 0 bases from V and 6 from J, leaving 25 bases between them. The CDR3 contains 18 residues. The chain's CDR3 is CASSLGSSSPRTHGEQYF. As DNA, the CDR3 is TGCGCCAGCAGCTTGGGCTCCTCAAGCCCACGAACTCACGGCGAGCAGTACTTC.